This passage covers 30 T cell receptor beta chains from one sample sequenced in a study of Tregs in tolerant kidney transplant recipients. The protocol was immunoSEQ multiplex PCR, while the TCRdb copy is restricted to in-frame clones and leaves out a portion. The table includes some 62,000 clones, about 98% detected once. The material was Tregs from blood, obtained before the transplant. These receptor sequences come from a human donor who received a combined kidney and bone marrow transplant.

The V call is TRBV21-1, the J call TRBJ1-5; the D call of TRBD1 is as the table states it, not checked on the DNA. TRBV21-1 is described as a pseudogene. The CDR3 totals 18 residues. CDR3 sequence (DNA): TGTGCCAGCAGCAAAGATGGGCCAGGGTTTGATAGCAATCAGCCCCAGCATTTT. Its translation is CASSKDGPGFDSNQPQHF.

The rearrangement links TRBV28 to TRBJ1-1; perhaps TRBD1 as D (5 bases). The CDR3 contains 15 residues. V was clipped by 7 bases and J by 1 base, with 16 bases between them. Germline-derived CDR1 and CDR2 are MDHEN and SYDVKM. The CDR3 loop reads CASTWGGLGNTEAFF. CDR3 sequence (DNA): TGTGCCAGCACCTGGGGGGGACTGGGGAACACTGAAGCTTTCTTT.

The V call is TRBV25-1, the J call TRBJ1-2; 8 bases are shared with TRBD1. CDR3 size: 15 residues. V lost 5 bases, J lost 5 bases, and 10 bases stayed unmatched. Per germline, CDR1 MGHDK and CDR2 SYGVNS. The DNA for the CDR3 is TGTGCCAGCAGTAGACCCGGGACAGGTTCATATGGCTACACCTTC. Translating it yields CASSRPGTGSYGYTF.

This clone occurred a few times. The chain employs TRBV6-1 and TRBJ1-2; D might be TRBD1 (6 bases). The CDR3 length is 14 residues. Germline loops: CDR1 MNHNS, CDR2 SASEGT. The germline V and J ends were trimmed by 7 bases and 2 bases, with 14 bases remaining between them. For the CDR3, the DNA is TGTGCCAGCACCCCATGGCAGGGGAACTATGGCTACACCTTC. Translated, it gives CASTPWQGNYGYTF.

The J gene is TRBJ2-7, the V gene TRBV19; TRBD2 matches 11 bases. The CDR3 spans 16 residues. V was pared by 3 bases and J by 2 bases, with 6 bases of the junction left unmatched. The germline V gene has CDR1 LNHDA and CDR2 SQIVND (reference sequence). CDR3 in amino acids: CASSIDLAGGAYEQYF. Here the CDR3 DNA reads TGTGCCAGTAGTATCGACCTAGCGGGAGGAGCCTACGAGCAGTACTTC. Using reference TRBV19 and TRBJ2-7 for the parts outside the CDR3, the full variable domain is DGGITQSPKYLFRKEGQNVTLSCEQNLNHDAMYWYRQDPGQGLRLIYYSQIVNDFQKGDIAEGYSVSREKKESFPLTVTSAQKNPTAFYLCASSIDLAGGAYEQYFGPGTRLTVT.

The chain is built from TRBV7-2 and TRBJ2-3, with TRBD2 matching 11 bases. Germline CDR1 reads SGHTA; CDR2 reads FQGNSA. V shed 1 base and J 6 bases; nucleotides not matched to a gene: 9. The CDR3 covers 17 residues. The CDR3 loop reads CASSLVIAGGGLDTQYF. For the CDR3, the DNA is TGTGCCAGCAGCTTAGTTATAGCGGGAGGGGGACTCGATACGCAGTATTTT.

J is TRBJ2-7 and V is TRBV5-1, with 11 bases lining up with TRBD2. V dropped 1 base and J dropped 2; count of bases not matched to a gene: 14. The CDR3 consists of 19 residues. From germline, CDR1 is SGHRS and CDR2 YFSETQ. This CDR3 is CASSLYSGTSGSRAYEQYF. As DNA, the CDR3 is TGCGCCAGCAGCTTGTACTCTGGGACTAGCGGCAGCCGGGCCTACGAGCAGTACTTC.

V and J are TRBV6-1 and TRBJ2-3, with 8 positions matching TRBD2. CDR1 and CDR2 from the germline V gene are MNHNS and SASEGT. This CDR3 contains 18 residues. After removal of 2 bases from V and 0 bases from J, the junction contained 10 bases not matched to a gene. The chain's CDR3 is CASSEFSGRALSTDTQYF. The CDR3 DNA is TGTGCCAGCAGTGAATTCAGCGGGAGAGCACTGAGCACAGATACGCAGTATTTT.

CDR3 DNA sequence: TGTGCCAGCAGCTTAGTTGGGCCATACAATGAGCAGTTCTTC. Residues: CASSLVGPYNEQFF. This sequence joins TRBV7-6 and TRBJ2-1; no clear D gene. V was pared by 1 base and J by 4 bases, with 8 bases between. This CDR3 is built from 14 residues. CDR1 is SGHVS, CDR2 FNYEAQ, per germline.

As DNA, the CDR3 is TGCGCCAGCAGCTACTCCGGGACAGGGCTTAACTCTGGGGCCAACGTCCTGACTTTC. Translation gives CASSYSGTGLNSGANVLTF. The V call is TRBV5-1, the J call TRBJ2-6, with TRBD1 identical over 9 bases. The CDR3 contains 19 residues. The V gene's germline CDR1 is SGHRS and CDR2 YFSETQ. The J segment lost 0 bases and the V segment lost 3 bases, leaving 10 bases of the junction unmatched.

This chain links TRBV2 with TRBJ2-7; D ambiguous. The CDR3 contains 14 residues. The V and J ends lost 6 bases and 3 bases respectively, with 15 bases between them. CDR1 is SNHLY, CDR2 FYNNEI, per germline. The CDR3 coding sequence is TGTGCCAGCAGCGGATTTGCCAGGATCTACGAGCAGTACTTC. Protein sequence: CASSGFARIYEQYF.

J is TRBJ2-1 and V is TRBV5-4, with 13 bases lining up with TRBD2. There are 17 residues in the CDR3. Germline V CDR1 and CDR2: SGHNT, YYREEE (reference sequence). Losses at the gene ends were 2 bases for V and 8 bases for J; bases not matched to a gene: 10. The CDR3 sequence is CASSFYRTSGSVDEQFF. CDR3 DNA: TGTGCCAGCAGCTTTTATAGGACTAGCGGGAGTGTGGATGAGCAGTTCTTC.

The gene calls are TRBV19 and TRBJ2-7; D remains unclear. Per germline, CDR1 LNHDA and CDR2 SQIVND (reference sequence). Trimming removed 4 bases at V and 4 bases at J, with 8 bases between. This CDR3 region has 12 residues. The CDR3 nucleotides read TGTGCCAGTAGTACCTACGGGTACGAGCAGTACTTC. Its translation is CASSTYGYEQYF.

This chain connects TRBV4-2 to TRBJ2-7; perhaps TRBD1 as D (6 bases). CDR3 length equals 16 residues. Germline V gene sequence: CDR1 LGHNA, CDR2 YNFKEQ. Deletions cut 3 bases from V and 1 base from J, with 16 bases between. The CDR3 region has the DNA TGTGCCAGCAGCCAGGGCCAGATTGACAGGTCCTACGAGCAGTACTTC. Protein product: CASSQGQIDRSYEQYF.

This clone has a single count. V usage is TRBV5-4 and J usage is TRBJ2-3, with 11 nucleotides matching TRBD2. CDR3 length equals 15 residues. The germline gives CDR1 SGHNT, CDR2 YYREEE (reference sequence). Losses at the gene ends were 5 bases for V and 2 bases for J; bases not matched to a gene: 4. In nucleotides, the CDR3 is TGTGCCAGCAGGAAGACTAGCGGGGTCACAGATACGCAGTATTTT. Protein: CASRKTSGVTDTQYF.

This sequence joins TRBV6-1 and TRBJ1-2; TRBD1 might be the D (5 bases). The V gene lost 5 bases and the J gene lost 4 bases, with 8 bases spanning the gap. The CDR3 is 12 amino acids. CDR1 and CDR2 from the germline V gene are MNHNS and SASEGT. The CDR3 DNA is TGTGCCAGCAGTTGGAGGGGCTATGGCTACACCTTC. Residues: CASSWRGYGYTF.

The chain carries TRBV7-2 and TRBJ1-2; D gene ambiguous. From germline, CDR1 is SGHTA and CDR2 FQGNSA. V lost 7 bases and J 0 bases, leaving 18 bases between the germline ends. This CDR3 has 16 residues. Here the CDR3 reads CASIYTLRGANYGYTF. The CDR3 DNA follows: TGTGCCAGCATCTATACCCTCCGGGGTGCTAACTATGGCTACACCTTC. The complete variable domain, with remaining parts taken from reference TRBV7-2 and TRBJ1-2, reads GAGVSQSPSNKVTEKGKDVELRCDPISGHTALYWYRQSLGQGLEFLIYFQGNSAPDKSGLPSDRFSAERTGGSVSTLTIQRTQQEDSAVYLCASIYTLRGANYGYTFGSGTRLTVV.

This clone came up once. The chain is built from TRBV6-1 and TRBJ2-7; 7 bases are a match to TRBD1. Germline CDR1 and CDR2: MNHNS and SASEGT. The V and J ends lost 7 bases and 0 bases, in that order; junction bases with no gene match: 3. CDR3 length: 13 residues. Written as DNA, the CDR3 is TGTGCCAGCACCAACAGGGGCTCCTACGAGCAGTACTTC. Translated, it gives CASTNRGSYEQYF.

The V and J genes are TRBV18 and TRBJ1-1, with 9 bases aligning to TRBD1. Germline assignment: CDR1 KGHSH and CDR2 LQKENI. The CDR3 length is 15 residues. V shed 3 bases, J shed 4 bases, and the junction held 6 bases outside the gene matches. The CDR3 here is CASSPRTGAGTEAFF. CDR3 DNA sequence: TGTGCCAGCTCACCCCGGACAGGGGCGGGCACTGAAGCTTTCTTT.

The chain is built from TRBV18 and TRBJ1-2, with 9 positions matching TRBD1. Germline CDR1 and CDR2: KGHSH and LQKENI. V lost 6 bases, J lost 6 bases, and 8 bases stayed unmatched. The CDR3 length is 14 residues. The CDR3 DNA sequence: TGTGCCAGCTCGCTTACAGGGGGCGATGATGGCTACACCTTC. This encodes CASSLTGGDDGYTF.

V and J are TRBV4-3 and TRBJ2-3; TRBD2 agrees at 7 bases. This CDR3 is 18 amino acids long. CDR1 is LGHNA, CDR2 YSLEER, per germline. With 1 base clipped from V and 0 bases from J, the junction kept 10 bases outside the gene matches. CDR3 in amino acids: CASSQGRQLATSTDTQYF. The DNA for the CDR3 is TGCGCCAGCAGCCAAGGACGCCAACTAGCGACTAGCACAGATACGCAGTATTTT.

This clone was counted a single time. The CDR3 sequence is CASSRGSNTEAFF. In nucleotides, the CDR3 is TGTGCCAGCAGCCGAGGGAGCAACACTGAAGCTTTCTTT. The V gene is TRBV5-4, the J gene TRBJ1-1; the D is unclear. Deletions cut 4 bases from V and 2 bases from J, with 9 bases between. The V gene's germline CDR1 is SGHNT and CDR2 YYREEE (reference sequence). This CDR3 has 13 residues.

This clone was found once. The CDR3 DNA reads as TGTGCCAGCAGTTCTAGCGGGCCGACCCAGTACTTC. Translated, it gives CASSSSGPTQYF. The chain joins TRBV2 to TRBJ2-5, with 8 positions matching TRBD2. The CDR3 sequence is 12 residues long. J lost 7 bases, V lost 5 bases, and 3 bases had no gene match. Per the germline V gene, CDR1 is SNHLY and CDR2 is FYNNEI.

The chain uses TRBV6-1 and TRBJ1-4; 8 nucleotides agree with TRBD1. Germline CDR1 MNHNS, CDR2 SASEGT. The ends lost 5 bases at V and 4 bases at J; junction bases unmatched: 3. The CDR3 is 14 residues long. The DNA of the CDR3 is TGTGCCAGCAGTTGGACAGGGAATAATGAAAAACTGTTTTTT. It yields the protein CASSWTGNNEKLFF.

CDR3 loop: CASSTGTGGGTEAFF. The CDR3 nucleotides are TGCGCCAGCAGCACCGGGACAGGGGGTGGGACTGAAGCTTTCTTT. The chain is built from TRBV5-1 and TRBJ1-1; TRBD1 matches 11 bases. Germline values: CDR1 SGHRS, CDR2 YFSETQ. This CDR3 has 15 residues. J gave up 5 bases and V 4 bases, and 7 bases lay outside the gene matches. Combining the CDR3 with reference TRBV5-1 and TRBJ1-1 gives the whole variable domain KAGVTQTPRYLIKTRGQQVTLSCSPISGHRSVSWYQQTPGQGLQFLFEYFSETQRNKGNFPGRFSGRQFSNSRSEMNVSTLELGDSALYLCASSTGTGGGTEAFFGQGTRLTVV.

The rearrangement joins TRBV6-5 to TRBJ2-3, with a possible D match to TRBD2 (5 bases). Trimming removed 5 bases from V and 6 bases from J, with 6 bases in between. Germline V gene data show CDR1 as MNHEY and CDR2 as SVGAGI. The CDR3 runs to 11 residues. The CDR3 nucleotides read TGTGCCAGCAGTGGAGGCGATACGCAGTATTTT. This encodes CASSGGDTQYF.

In nucleotides, the CDR3 is TGTGCCTGGAAGGGCAGGGCAATAGGGGACTCTGGGGCCAACGTCCTGACTTTC. Protein product: CAWKGRAIGDSGANVLTF. This sequence joins TRBV30 and TRBJ2-6; D possibly corresponds to TRBD1 (5 bases). Looked up from germline, CDR1 is GTSNPN and CDR2 is SVGIG (reference sequence). The CDR3 is 18 amino acids. With 4 bases removed from V and 0 bases from J, the gap between germline ends came to 19 bases.

This clone has just a few counts. The chain employs TRBV21-1 and TRBJ2-7; TRBD1 reflects the table's D call only, with no check against the DNA. TRBV21-1 is recorded as a pseudogene. The CDR3 sequence is 15 residues long. In DNA form, the CDR3 reads TGTGCCAGCAGCCAAGGGGCAGGGGAGTCCTACGAGCAGTACTTC. This translates into CASSQGAGESYEQYF.

The chain has TRBV19 and TRBJ2-1, with unresolved D. The CDR3 covers 14 residues. V was pared by 3 bases and J by 12 bases, with 18 bases between. Per germline, CDR1 LNHDA and CDR2 SQIVND (reference sequence). CDR3 DNA sequence: TGTGCCAGTAGTATCTTTCCCGAGGTAAATCGGCAGTTCTTC. Protein sequence: CASSIFPEVNRQFF.

The rearrangement links TRBV18 to TRBJ1-3; 7 nucleotides align to TRBD1. There are 14 residues in the CDR3. Germline V gene sequence: CDR1 KGHSH, CDR2 LQKENI. The ends lost 8 bases at V and 0 bases at J; junction bases unmatched: 4. Written as DNA, the CDR3 is TGTGCCAGCGACCGGGACAGCTCTGGAAACACCATATATTTT. Protein product: CASDRDSSGNTIYF.